This TCR beta chain was sequenced for a study of T cell clonality in common variable immunodeficiency. General study points: CVID patient heterogeneity limited repertoire-clinical complication correlations. CVID subjects had higher TCRbeta clonality than healthy controls, most marked in about a third. Common variable immunodeficiency TCR beta sequences reportedly had fewer deletions and N-nucleotide insertions.

Replacement immunoglobulin had been given to every CVID subject for at least one year. Germline CDR1 and CDR2: MDHEN and SYDVKM. The CDR3 runs 17 residues. Unmatched junction bases numbered 8, after V lost 4 bases and J lost 2 bases. The data were produced by immunoSEQ multiplex PCR, yet TCRdb's version contains in-frame clones alone and is incomplete. The sample offers 25,000 to 35,000 clones and no singletons, the top ten holding under 3.5%. The sample holds many counts of this clone. What it binds is not known. The read terminates 3 residues ahead of where the CDR3 ends, so the germline J gene completes it.

This receptor was obtained from a human donor with common variable immunodeficiency. The chain uses TRBV28 and TRBJ2-3; 11 bases agree with TRBD2. Sequenced sample: peripheral blood mononuclear cells. CDR3 DNA (partial): TGTGCCAGCAGTTACCTGGGACTAGCGGAACTCACAGATACG. This gives the protein CASSYLGLAELTDT. The CDR3 reads in full as CASSYLGLAELTDTQYF.